The T cell receptor (beta chain) under discussion was sequenced for a study of T cells in Graves' hyperthyroidism and ophthalmopathy. Fresh 10 ml peripheral blood yielded PBMCs. This CDR3 is 14 amino acids long. Germline V CDR1 and CDR2: MGHDK, SYGVNS. Unmatched junction bases numbered 13, after V lost 10 bases and J lost 8 bases. This clonotype was counted many times. TCR beta CDR3 regions were amplified from RNA transcripts. An initial round of RT-PCR targeting the TCR CDR3 relied on the HTBI primer set. TCRdb reanalysed the multiplex PCR reads using MiXCR and keeps one entry per CDR3 protein. The sample has about 290,000 distinct CDR3 sequences, around 15% seen once; the top ten hold around 8%.

This clonotype originated in a woman aged 40 to 50 with Graves' hyperthyroidism. Sequencing input: blood. The chain employs TRBV25-1 and TRBJ1-4; 7 nucleotides match TRBD1. Written as DNA, the CDR3 is TGTGCCACCGGAGAGACAGGGTTGAGAGAAAAACTGTTTTTT. Translation: CATGETGLREKLFF.